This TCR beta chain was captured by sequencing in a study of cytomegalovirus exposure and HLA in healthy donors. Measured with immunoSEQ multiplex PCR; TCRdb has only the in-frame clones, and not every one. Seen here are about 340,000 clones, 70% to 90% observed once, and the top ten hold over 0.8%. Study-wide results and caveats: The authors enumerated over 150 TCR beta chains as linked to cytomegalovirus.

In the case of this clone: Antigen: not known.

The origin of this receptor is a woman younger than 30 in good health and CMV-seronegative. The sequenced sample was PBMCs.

CDR3 region: CASGRAEVNEQFF. For the CDR3, the DNA is TGTGCCAGCGGGAGGGCCGAGGTAAATGAGCAGTTCTTC. V usage is TRBV4-2 and J usage is TRBJ2-1, with TRBD2 identical over 7 bases. The germline V gene encodes CDR1 LGHNA and CDR2 YNFKEQ. The CDR3 loop spans 13 amino acids. After removal of 8 bases from V and 7 bases from J, the junction contained 8 bases not matched to a gene.